This is a list of T cell receptor beta chains from one sample in a study of blood T cells in healthy people across ages. Each CDR3 protein is one row after TCRdb ran MiXCR on the 5' RACE reads. The repertoire holds about 830,000 distinct CDR3 sequences, with roughly 60% as singletons. Sequenced material: blood. All receptors derive from a man aged 25-40 years in good health. CDR3s include the opening cysteine and the closing phenylalanine or tryptophan. D genes are given only for firm matches. The size entry is marked missing in some rows and otherwise reads once, few, many or a size class.

>-|-|TRBJ1-2|TRBV7-9
CASSPSGIGGYTF
TGTGCCAGCAGCCCCTCAGGGATTGGTGGCTACACCTTC
>-|-|TRBJ2-3|TRBV7-3
CASIRLGGESTDTQYF
TGTGCCAGCATCCGGTTGGGCGGGGAGAGCACAGATACGCAGTATTTT
>-|few|TRBJ2-5|TRBV28
CASNEEKETQYF
TGTGCCAGCAATGAGGAGAAAGAGACCCAGTACTTC
>-|-|TRBJ2-7|TRBV9
CASSPQGSSHEQYF
TGTGCCAGCAGCCCCCAGGGCAGCTCCCACGAGCAGTACTTC
>TRBD2|-|TRBJ2-1|TRBV6-5
CASSYSGTSAASNEQFF
TGTGCCAGCAGTTACTCGGGGACTAGCGCGGCGTCAAATGAGCAGTTCTTC
>-|few|TRBJ2-1|TRBV20-1
CSARDLGGAHNEQFF
TGCAGTGCTAGAGATCTGGGGGGAGCACACAATGAGCAGTTCTTC
>-|-|TRBJ1-4|TRBV7-8
CASSSAPGLSTNEKLFF
TGTGCCAGCAGCTCAGCGCCAGGACTGTCAACTAATGAAAAACTGTTTTTT
>-|-|TRBJ1-2|TRBV5-1
CASSPLTGETNYGYTF
TGCGCCAGCAGCCCGCTAACCGGAGAAACTAACTATGGCTACACCTTC
>-|-|TRBJ2-1|TRBV6-2/TRBV6-3
CASISGTSYNEQFF
TGTGCCAGCATATCTGGGACCTCCTACAATGAGCAGTTCTTC
>TRBD2|-|TRBJ2-5|TRBV18
CASSPTGGGTRETQYF
TGTGCCAGCTCCCCCACCGGCGGGGGAACGAGAGAGACCCAGTACTTC
>TRBD1|-|TRBJ1-5|TRBV20-1
CSASTVVPHRGRPSNQPQHF
TGCAGTGCTAGTACGGTCGTCCCACACAGGGGCAGGCCAAGCAATCAGCCCCAGCATTTT
>TRBD2|-|TRBJ2-1|TRBV5-1
CASSLVGRGDEQFF
TGCGCCAGCAGCTTGGTCGGGAGGGGCGATGAGCAGTTCTTC
>-|-|TRBJ2-7|TRBV19
CASSIDRESYEQYF
TGTGCCAGTAGTATAGACAGGGAATCCTACGAGCAGTACTTC
>TRBD1|-|TRBJ2-5|TRBV29-1
CSVAINRGRGETQYF
TGCAGCGTTGCCATTAACAGGGGTCGTGGGGAGACCCAGTACTTC
>-|-|TRBJ1-6|TRBV30
CAWSVGGPNSPLHF
TGTGCCTGGAGTGTCGGAGGGCCTAATTCACCCCTCCACTTT
>-|-|TRBJ2-7|TRBV6-6
CASSYSGREPGYEQYF
TGTGCCAGCAGTTACTCGGGCAGGGAACCAGGGTACGAGCAGTACTTC
>-|few|TRBJ2-3|TRBV2
CASRVDSNTDTQYF
TGTGCCAGCAGGGTAGACAGCAACACAGATACGCAGTATTTT
>-|-|TRBJ2-2|TRBV7-2
CASSSPLEFANTGELFF
TGTGCCAGCAGCTCCCCGTTAGAGTTCGCGAACACCGGGGAGCTGTTTTTT
>-|-|TRBJ2-5|TRBV10-3
CATSGKQETQYF
TGTGCCACCTCCGGCAAGCAAGAGACCCAGTACTTC
>TRBD1|-|TRBJ2-1|TRBV6-4
CATTPGTGGYNEQFF
TGTGCCACTACACCAGGGACAGGGGGTTACAATGAGCAGTTCTTC
>-|-|TRBJ2-7|TRBV20-1
CSANAVEGGPYEQYF
TGCAGTGCAAACGCCGTGGAGGGAGGCCCCTACGAGCAGTACTTC
>-|-|TRBJ2-2|TRBV5-1
CASSWGKGANTGELFF
TGCGCCAGCAGTTGGGGAAAGGGGGCGAACACCGGGGAGCTGTTTTTT
>TRBD1|few|TRBJ2-1|TRBV20-1
CSARPGQGLYNEQFF
TGCAGTGCTAGACCCGGACAGGGTCTCTACAATGAGCAGTTCTTC
>TRBD1|-|TRBJ2-1|TRBV5-4
CASSLGELDRGPNEQFF
TGTGCCAGCAGCTTAGGGGAGCTGGACAGGGGGCCAAATGAGCAGTTCTTC
>TRBD1|-|TRBJ1-5|TRBV10-1
CASGKTGGDQPQHF
TGCGCCAGCGGGAAGACAGGGGGGGATCAGCCCCAGCATTTT
>-|-|TRBJ1-1|TRBV2
CASSEVGGRWATEAFF
TGTGCCAGCAGTGAAGTTGGGGGGCGATGGGCCACTGAAGCTTTCTTT
>-|few|TRBJ2-7|TRBV20-1
CSVTSKVTYEQYF
TGCAGTGTGACGTCGAAGGTCACCTACGAGCAGTACTTC
>TRBD2|-|TRBJ2-1|TRBV5-6
CASSLLLPGLADRNEQFF
TGTGCCAGCAGCTTATTACTCCCCGGACTAGCAGATAGAAATGAGCAGTTCTTC
>-|once|TRBJ2-7|TRBV7-2
CASSLVGGDPYEQYF
TGTGCCAGCAGCTTAGTAGGCGGGGATCCCTACGAGCAGTACTTC
>TRBD1|-|TRBJ1-2|TRBV12-3/TRBV12-4
CASRSTGDQWGYTF
TGTGCCAGCAGATCTACAGGGGACCAGTGGGGCTACACCTTC
>TRBD2|-|TRBJ2-3|TRBV4-2
CASSQAGRETDTQYF
TGTGCCAGCAGCCAAGCCGGGAGGGAAACAGATACGCAGTATTTT
>-|few|TRBJ1-6|TRBV27
CASRGMSLNSPLHF
TGTGCCAGCAGAGGGATGTCCCTGAATTCACCCCTCCACTTT
>-|-|TRBJ1-2|TRBV3-1
CASSQVDHNYGYTF
TGTGCCAGCAGCCAAGTCGACCACAACTATGGCTACACCTTC
>-|-|TRBJ2-1|TRBV29-1
CSAYRRSDNEQFF
TGCAGCGCCTATCGCCGTTCCGACAATGAGCAGTTCTTC
>TRBD2|few|TRBJ2-1|TRBV4-2
CASSPSGENYNEQFF
TGTGCCAGCAGCCCTAGCGGGGAAAACTACAATGAGCAGTTCTTC
>TRBD2|few|TRBJ2-1|TRBV20-1
CSAVPGLAGGLNLKRFF
TGCAGTGCGGTGCCGGGACTAGCGGGGGGGCTAAACTTGAAACGGTTCTTC
>-|-|TRBJ2-3|TRBV7-2
CASSADSWAQYF
TGTGCCAGCAGCGCGGACAGCTGGGCGCAGTATTTT
>TRBD1|-|TRBJ2-1|TRBV14
CASSAPGQGTRNEQFF
TGTGCCAGCAGCGCCCCGGGACAGGGGACCCGCAATGAGCAGTTCTTC
>TRBD2|-|TRBJ2-7|TRBV20-1
CSARTTSGTYEQYF
TGCAGTGCTAGAACGACTAGCGGGACCTACGAGCAGTACTTC
>TRBD1|-|TRBJ2-7|TRBV2
CASSDIWGTVYEQYF
TGTGCCAGCAGTGATATTTGGGGGACAGTCTACGAGCAGTACTTC
>-|few|TRBJ1-1|TRBV2
CATWMNTEAFF
TGTGCCACCTGGATGAACACTGAAGCTTTCTTT
>TRBD2|few|TRBJ2-7|TRBV6-5
CVCRGETYEQYF
TGTGTCTGCCGGGGGGAGACCTACGAGCAGTACTTC
>TRBD1|-|TRBJ2-4|TRBV6-4
CASSDGTGGNIQYF
TGTGCCAGCAGTGACGGGACAGGGGGAAACATTCAGTACTTC
>-|-|TRBJ2-7|TRBV28
CASSSWTENYEQYF
TGTGCCAGCAGCAGCTGGACAGAAAACTACGAGCAGTACTTC
>-|once|TRBJ2-5|TRBV29-1
CSLRRGVNSGDTQYF
TGCAGCCTCCGACGGGGAGTAAACTCGGGGGACACCCAGTACTTC
>-|-|TRBJ2-3|TRBV6-1
CASRAFTDTQYF
TGTGCCAGCAGAGCCTTCACAGATACGCAGTATTTT
>TRBD2|few|TRBJ2-5|TRBV12-3/TRBV12-4
CASGSSGGPGETQYF
TGTGCCAGCGGCTCTAGCGGGGGGCCTGGTGAGACCCAGTACTTC